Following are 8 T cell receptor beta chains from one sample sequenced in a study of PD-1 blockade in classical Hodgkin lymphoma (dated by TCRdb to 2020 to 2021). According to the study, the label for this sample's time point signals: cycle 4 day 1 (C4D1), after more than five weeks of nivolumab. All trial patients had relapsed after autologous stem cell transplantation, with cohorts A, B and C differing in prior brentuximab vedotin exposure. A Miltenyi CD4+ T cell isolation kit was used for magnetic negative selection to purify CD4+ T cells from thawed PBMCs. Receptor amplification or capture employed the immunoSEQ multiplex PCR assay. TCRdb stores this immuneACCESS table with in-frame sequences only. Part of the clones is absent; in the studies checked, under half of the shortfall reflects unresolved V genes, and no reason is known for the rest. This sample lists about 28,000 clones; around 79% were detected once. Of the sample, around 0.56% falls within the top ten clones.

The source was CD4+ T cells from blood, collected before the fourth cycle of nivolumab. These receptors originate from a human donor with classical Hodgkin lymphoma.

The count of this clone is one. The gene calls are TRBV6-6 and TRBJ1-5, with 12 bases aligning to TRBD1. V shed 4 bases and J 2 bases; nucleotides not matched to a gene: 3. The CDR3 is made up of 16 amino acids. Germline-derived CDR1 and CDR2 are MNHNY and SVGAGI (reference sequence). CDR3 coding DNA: TGTGCCAGCAGTTGGGACAGGGGGCTGGGCAATCAGCCCCAGCATTTT. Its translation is CASSWDRGLGNQPQHF.

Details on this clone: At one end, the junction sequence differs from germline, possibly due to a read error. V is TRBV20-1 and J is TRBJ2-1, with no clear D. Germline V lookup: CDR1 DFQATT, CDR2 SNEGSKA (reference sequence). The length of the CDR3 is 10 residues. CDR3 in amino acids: CSARPADHVF. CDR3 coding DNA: TGCAGTGCTCGACCCGCGGATCATGTCTTC.

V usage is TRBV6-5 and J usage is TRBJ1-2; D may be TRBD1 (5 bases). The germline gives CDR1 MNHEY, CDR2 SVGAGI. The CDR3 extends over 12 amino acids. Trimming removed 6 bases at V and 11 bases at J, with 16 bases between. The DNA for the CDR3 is TGTGCCAGCAGCCCCGGTCGGGGCGGTTACACCTTC. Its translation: CASSPGRGGYTF.

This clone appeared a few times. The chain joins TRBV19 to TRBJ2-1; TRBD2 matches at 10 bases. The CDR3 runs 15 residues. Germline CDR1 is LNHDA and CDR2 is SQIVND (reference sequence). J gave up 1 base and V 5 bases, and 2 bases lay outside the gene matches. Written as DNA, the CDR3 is TGTGCCAGTAGTCCTAGCGGGGGATCCTACAATGAGCAGTTCTTC. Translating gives CASSPSGGSYNEQFF.

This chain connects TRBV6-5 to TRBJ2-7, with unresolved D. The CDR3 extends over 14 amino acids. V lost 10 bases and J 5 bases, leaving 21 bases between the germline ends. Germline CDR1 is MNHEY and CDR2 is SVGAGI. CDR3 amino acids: CATRETVPIDEQYF. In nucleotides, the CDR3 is TGTGCCACCCGAGAAACGGTCCCTATCGACGAGCAGTACTTC.

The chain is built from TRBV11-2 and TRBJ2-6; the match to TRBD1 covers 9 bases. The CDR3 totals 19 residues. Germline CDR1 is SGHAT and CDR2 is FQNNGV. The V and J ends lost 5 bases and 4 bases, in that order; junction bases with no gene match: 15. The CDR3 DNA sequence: TGTGCCAGCAGCCCGAGGGGGTGGGACAGGGCTTACGGGGCCAACGTCCTGACTTTC. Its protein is CASSPRGWDRAYGANVLTF.

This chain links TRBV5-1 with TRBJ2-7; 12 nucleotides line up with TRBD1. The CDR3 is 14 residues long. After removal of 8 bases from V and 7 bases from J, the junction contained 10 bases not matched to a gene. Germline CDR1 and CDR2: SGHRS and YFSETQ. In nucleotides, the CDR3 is TGCGCCAGTCGATCCGGGACAGGGGGCGAAGAGCAGTACTTC. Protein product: CASRSGTGGEEQYF.

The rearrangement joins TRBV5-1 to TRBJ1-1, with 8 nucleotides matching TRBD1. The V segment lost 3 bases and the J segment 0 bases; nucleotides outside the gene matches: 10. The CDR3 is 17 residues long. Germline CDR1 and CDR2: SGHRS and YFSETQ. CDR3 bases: TGCGCCAGCAGCTATTCTGGACAGGGATCCATGAACACTGAAGCTTTCTTT. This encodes CASSYSGQGSMNTEAFF.